This T cell receptor (beta chain) was captured by sequencing in a study of blood T cell repertoires in COVID-19. Turning to the study itself: Acute-phase and convalescent COVID-19 samples originated in the United States, Italy and Spain.

Cohorts were based on clinical histories the participants reported. Symptom resolution, clearance, or two negative PCRs marked donors in Cohort 3 as recovered. As originally analysed: Researchers report that nucleated cell counts were estimated from reference gene primer amplification. The data were produced by immunoSEQ multiplex PCR, yet TCRdb's version contains in-frame clones alone and is incomplete. V and J calls plus clone size are reproduced from that table; the DNA served to infer D and trimming. The sample yields about 140,000 clones, approximately 79% seen once. Germline CDR1 LGHDT, CDR2 YNNKEL (reference sequence). V was cut by 4 bases and J by 3 bases, with 4 bases left in between. This CDR3 is 11 amino acids long. With regard to this clone: The sample carries other DNA sequences with the same CDR3.

The clonotype was recovered from a woman in her fifties or sixties who had recovered from COVID-19. The material sequenced was PBMCs or T cells enriched from blood (not recorded which). The V gene is TRBV3-1 (or the pseudogene TRBV3-2), the J gene TRBJ2-7; D call uncertain. This CDR3 is CASSRRYEQYF. In nucleotides, the CDR3 is TGTGCCAGCAGCCGTCGCTACGAGCAGTACTTC.